One and the same sample provided the 13 T cell receptor beta chains below, sequenced in a study of blood T cell repertoires in COVID-19. Measured with immunoSEQ multiplex PCR; TCRdb has only the in-frame clones, and not every one. The top ten clones hold 15% to 20% of a sample with about 160,000 clones, more than 70% of them seen once. The sequencing sample was made of PBMCs or T cells enriched from blood (not recorded which). Receptor source: a man in his fifties or sixties who had recovered from COVID-19.

The CDR3 is CASSIGLAGSDTQYF. CDR3 nucleotides: TGTGCCAGTAGTATAGGACTAGCGGGTTCAGATACGCAGTATTTT. The V call is TRBV19, the J call TRBJ2-3; 10 bases are a match to TRBD2. Germline V CDR1 and CDR2: LNHDA, SQIVND (reference sequence). V dropped 1 base and J dropped 4; count of bases not matched to a gene: 2. The CDR3 is 15 residues long.

The chain carries TRBV4-1 and TRBJ2-5; the D is unclear. Trimming pared 0 bases from V and 9 bases from J, leaving 8 bases between. Germline V lookup: CDR1 MGHRA, CDR2 YSYEKL. This CDR3 is 12 amino acids long. The CDR3 nucleotides read TGCGCCAGCAGCCAAGATCTGTCCTCCCAGTACTTC. Protein product: CASSQDLSSQYF.

This chain joins TRBV6-1 and TRBJ2-5; 8 bases are shared with TRBD2. Germline values: CDR1 MNHNS, CDR2 SASEGT. This CDR3 region has 16 residues. With V trimmed by 2 bases and J by 5 bases, 10 bases remained unmatched. CDR3: CASSEFPGGYYETQYF. The CDR3 DNA is TGTGCCAGCAGTGAATTTCCGGGAGGGTATTACGAGACCCAGTACTTC.

The V and J genes are TRBV9 and TRBJ1-3; D is ambiguous. CDR1 and CDR2 from the germline V gene are SGDLS and YYNGEE. Trimming removed 6 bases at V and 4 bases at J, with 8 bases between. There are 12 residues in the CDR3. CDR3 protein: CASTMTGNTIYF. Here the CDR3 DNA reads TGTGCCAGCACCATGACAGGAAACACCATATATTTT.

This clone was detected once. V and J are TRBV5-4 and TRBJ2-3; D not certain. Trimming stripped 0 bases from V and 5 bases from J, with 13 bases between. CDR1 is SGHNT, CDR2 YYREEE, per germline (reference sequence). This CDR3 is 15 amino acids long. CDR3: CASSLDSSLEDTQYF. As DNA, the CDR3 is TGTGCCAGCAGCTTGGACTCCTCTTTAGAAGATACGCAGTATTTT. Together with reference TRBV5-4 and TRBJ2-3, the CDR3 gives the full variable domain: ETGVTQSPTHLIKTRGQQVTLRCSSQSGHNTVSWYQQALGQGPQFIFQYYREEENGRGNFPPRFSGLQFPNYSSELNVNALELDDSALYLCASSLDSSLEDTQYFGPGTRLTVL.

The rearrangement joins TRBV6-5 to TRBJ2-1; TRBD1 is a possible D gene (6 bases). CDR3 length: 12 amino acids. V lost 6 bases and J lost 11, with 14 bases in between. The germline V gene has CDR1 MNHEY and CDR2 SVGAGI. The CDR3 region is CASRGTTTKQFF. The CDR3 coding sequence is TGTGCCAGCAGGGGGACAACCACAAAGCAGTTCTTC.

The chain couples TRBV2 to TRBJ1-1; D gene uncertain. Per the germline V gene, CDR1 is SNHLY and CDR2 is FYNNEI. This CDR3 is built from 13 residues. Trimming removed 6 bases at V and 0 bases at J, with 8 bases between. The CDR3 here is CASSTKMNTEAFF. CDR3 in DNA: TGTGCCAGCAGCACAAAGATGAACACTGAAGCTTTCTTT.

This clone was counted between two and nine times. This sequence joins TRBV5-8 and TRBJ2-1; no definite D call. This CDR3 contains 12 residues. The germline V gene encodes CDR1 SGHTS and CDR2 YDEGEE. V lost 4 bases and J 4 bases, leaving 6 bases between the germline ends. The CDR3 coding sequence is TGTGCCAGCAGCCCCACTTACAATGAGCAGTTCTTC. This gives the protein CASSPTYNEQFF.

This chain links TRBV19 with TRBJ2-3; 11 positions match TRBD1. The germline V gene encodes CDR1 LNHDA and CDR2 SQIVND (reference sequence). Unmatched junction bases numbered 11, after V lost 5 bases and J lost 1 base. The CDR3 is 18 residues long. The CDR3 loop is CASSGGQGGLVGTDTQYF. In nucleotides, the CDR3 is TGTGCCAGTAGTGGGGGACAGGGGGGACTTGTCGGCACAGATACGCAGTATTTT.

The chain employs TRBV25-1 and TRBJ2-3, with a possible D match to TRBD1 (5 bases). This CDR3 region has 16 residues. Germline V gene data show CDR1 as MGHDK and CDR2 as SYGVNS. V was pared by 0 bases and J by 5 bases, with 15 bases between. CDR3 sequence (DNA): TGTGCCAGCAGTGAATATGGTCAGGGAAGAAAAGATACGCAGTATTTT. Translated, it gives CASSEYGQGRKDTQYF.

The chain employs TRBV7-3 and TRBJ2-5, with 10 bases aligning to TRBD2. Germline V gene sequence: CDR1 SGHTA, CDR2 FQGTGA. The ends lost 2 bases at V and 2 bases at J; junction bases unmatched: 2. The CDR3 is made up of 15 amino acids. CDR3 residues: CASSLVAGGQETQYF. The CDR3 DNA reads TGTGCCAGCAGCTTAGTAGCGGGGGGACAAGAGACCCAGTACTTC.

The chain recombines TRBV18 with TRBJ1-1, with D unclear. The V end was cut by 0 bases, the J end by 4 bases, with 9 bases between. The V gene's germline CDR1 is KGHSH and CDR2 LQKENI. The CDR3 extends over 14 amino acids. CDR3 DNA: TGTGCCAGCTCACCACCGAGTGTGAGCACTGAAGCTTTCTTT. Its translation is CASSPPSVSTEAFF.

The genes are TRBV15 and TRBJ1-3, with 7 bases aligning to TRBD1. The CDR3 is made up of 20 amino acids. CDR1 is LNHNV and CDR2 is YYDKDF in the germline V gene (reference sequence). V was clipped by 1 base and J by 0 bases; unmatched bases: 15. The CDR3 region is CATSRATGVIPGSSGNTIYF. The CDR3 DNA reads TGTGCCACCAGCAGAGCAACAGGGGTAATTCCCGGCTCCTCTGGAAACACCATATATTTT. The full variable domain, with the rest looked up from reference TRBV15 and TRBJ1-3, is DAMVIQNPRYQVTQFGKPVTLSCSQTLNHNVMYWYQQKSSQAPKLLFHYYDKDFNNEADTPDNFQSRRPNTSFCFLDIRSPGLGDTAMYLCATSRATGVIPGSSGNTIYFGEGSWLTVV.